This TCR beta chain derives from a study of T cell responses to AZD1222 COVID-19 vaccine. Notes on the study in general: Nearly half of unique spike-specific TCRs reportedly avoided B.1.351 and B.1.1.7 mutated regions.

V trimming: 6 bases; J trimming: 9 bases; junction bases outside the gene matches: 8. CDR1 is MNHEY, CDR2 SVGAGI, per germline. This CDR3 has 13 amino acids. The assay was immunoSEQ multiplex PCR, and TCRdb's table has in-frame clones only and misses some. Of about 160,000 clones in the sample, 85% to 90% are singletons; the top ten hold 4% to 5.5%. With respect to this clone: Antigen: not known.

The sequencing used peripheral blood, collected 28 days after the second AZD1222 dose. This TCR was recovered from an adult who received the AZD1222 COVID-19 vaccine. The chain employs TRBV6-5 and TRBJ2-1, with 7 bases fitting TRBD1. The CDR3 here is CASRRQGSGEQFF. CDR3 nucleotide sequence: TGTGCCAGCAGGAGACAGGGATCGGGTGAGCAGTTCTTC.